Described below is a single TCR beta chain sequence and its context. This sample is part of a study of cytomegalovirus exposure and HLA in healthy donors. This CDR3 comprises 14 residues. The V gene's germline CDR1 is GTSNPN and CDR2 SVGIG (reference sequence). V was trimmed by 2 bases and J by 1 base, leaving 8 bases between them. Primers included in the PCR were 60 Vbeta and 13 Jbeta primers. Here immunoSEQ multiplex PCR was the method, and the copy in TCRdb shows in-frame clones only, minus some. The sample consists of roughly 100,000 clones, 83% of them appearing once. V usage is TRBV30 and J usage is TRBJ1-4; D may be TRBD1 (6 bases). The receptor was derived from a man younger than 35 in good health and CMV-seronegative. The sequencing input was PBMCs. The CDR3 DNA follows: TGTGCCTGGAGTTTACAGGGAACTAATGAAAAACTGTTTTTT. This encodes CAWSLQGTNEKLFF.